The TCR beta chain under discussion was sequenced for a study of control samples from healthy donors and cancer patients (dated by TCRdb to 2019 to 2021). To prepare the library, the immunoSEQ multiplex PCR assay was applied. TCRdb retrieved this table from immuneACCESS and kept in-frame rearrangements only. Not all clones are present; in checked studies, unresolved V genes account for under half, and no reason is known for the remainder. The sample data list around 90,000 clones, and roughly 84% of these were observed just once. Of the sample, over 2% falls within the top ten clones. Unmatched junction bases come to 4, with V trimmed by 0 bases and J by 5 bases. CDR1 and CDR2 were assigned from the germline V gene as SGHRS and YFSETQ. The CDR3, from cysteine to phenylalanine, totals 14 residues. The kept DNA is CDR3 alone, 42 bases in frame from the first base. A note on this clone: This clone's antigen is unknown. Per-nucleotide qualities are absent, and no much larger clonotype sits a single base away.

The clonotype originates from a woman between 35 and 50 years old in good health. The sequenced sample was blood. The V gene is TRBV5-1 and the J gene is TRBJ2-5, with 7 junctional bases fitting TRBD1. The sequence in DNA is TGCGCCAGCAGCTTGGAGGGGGCTCGGGAGACCCAGTACTTC. This codes for CASSLEGARETQYF.